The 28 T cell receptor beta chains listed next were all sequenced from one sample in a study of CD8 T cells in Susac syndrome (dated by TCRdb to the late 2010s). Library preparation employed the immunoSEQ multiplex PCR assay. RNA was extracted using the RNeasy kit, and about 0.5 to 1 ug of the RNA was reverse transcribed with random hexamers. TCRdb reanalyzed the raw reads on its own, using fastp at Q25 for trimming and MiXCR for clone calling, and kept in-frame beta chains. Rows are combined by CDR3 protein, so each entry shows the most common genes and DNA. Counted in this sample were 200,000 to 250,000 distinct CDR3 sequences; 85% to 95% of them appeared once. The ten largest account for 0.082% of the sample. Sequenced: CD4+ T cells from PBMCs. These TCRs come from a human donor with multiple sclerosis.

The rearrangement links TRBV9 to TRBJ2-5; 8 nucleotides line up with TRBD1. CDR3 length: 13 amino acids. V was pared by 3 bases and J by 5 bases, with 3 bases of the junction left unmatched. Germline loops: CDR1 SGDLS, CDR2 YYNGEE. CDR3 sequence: CASSAQGVETQYF. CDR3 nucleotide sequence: TGTGCCAGCAGCGCACAGGGGGTTGAGACCCAGTACTTC.

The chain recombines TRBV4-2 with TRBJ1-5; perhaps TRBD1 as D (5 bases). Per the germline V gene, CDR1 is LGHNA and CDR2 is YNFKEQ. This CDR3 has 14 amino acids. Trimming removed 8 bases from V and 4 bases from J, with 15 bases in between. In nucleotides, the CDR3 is TGTGCCAGCTCGGATGGGGGGATGAATCAGCCCCAGCATTTT. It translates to CASSDGGMNQPQHF.

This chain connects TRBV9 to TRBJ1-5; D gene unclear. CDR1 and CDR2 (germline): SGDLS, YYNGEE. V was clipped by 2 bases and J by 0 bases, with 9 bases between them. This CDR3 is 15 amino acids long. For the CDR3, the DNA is TGTGCCAGCAGCGTGGCGGAACCTAGCAATCAGCCCCAGCATTTT. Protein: CASSVAEPSNQPQHF.

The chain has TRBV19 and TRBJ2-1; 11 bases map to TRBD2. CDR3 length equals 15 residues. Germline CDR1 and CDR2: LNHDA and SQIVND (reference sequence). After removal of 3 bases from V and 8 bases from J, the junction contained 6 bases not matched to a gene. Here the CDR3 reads CASSIRLAGLDEQFF. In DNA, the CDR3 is TGTGCCAGTAGTATCAGACTAGCGGGGCTCGATGAGCAGTTCTTC.

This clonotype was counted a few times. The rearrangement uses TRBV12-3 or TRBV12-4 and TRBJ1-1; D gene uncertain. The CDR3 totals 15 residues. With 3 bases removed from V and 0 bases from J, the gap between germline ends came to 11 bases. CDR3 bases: TGTGCCAGCAGTTTTAGGCGGGAACTGAACACTGAAGCTTTCTTT. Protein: CASSFRRELNTEAFF.

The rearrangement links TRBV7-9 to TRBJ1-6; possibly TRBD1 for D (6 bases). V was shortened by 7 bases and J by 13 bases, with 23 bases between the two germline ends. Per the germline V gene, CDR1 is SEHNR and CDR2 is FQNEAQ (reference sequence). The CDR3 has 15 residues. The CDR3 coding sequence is TGTGCCAGCACCCTCCGGGACACTGGGGAAGCCCCCCTCCACTTT. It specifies CASTLRDTGEAPLHF.

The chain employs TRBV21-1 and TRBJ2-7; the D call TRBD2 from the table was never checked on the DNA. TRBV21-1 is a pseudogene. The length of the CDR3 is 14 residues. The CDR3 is CASSNLAGGHEQYV. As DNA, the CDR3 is TGTGCCAGCAGCAACCTAGCGGGGGGGCACGAGCAGTACGTC.

Here the CDR3 reads CATSRDVDYGYTF. In DNA form, the CDR3 reads TGTGCCACCAGCAGAGATGTTGACTATGGCTACACCTTC. This sequence joins TRBV15 and TRBJ1-2; D unresolved. Trimming removed 0 bases from V and 3 bases from J, with 5 bases in between. CDR1 is LNHNV and CDR2 is YYDKDF in the germline V gene (reference sequence). CDR3 length equals 13 residues.

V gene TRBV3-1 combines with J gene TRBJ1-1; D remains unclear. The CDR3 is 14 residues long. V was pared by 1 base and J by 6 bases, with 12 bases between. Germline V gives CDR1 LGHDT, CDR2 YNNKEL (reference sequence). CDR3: CASSQGVEESEAFF. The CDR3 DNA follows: TGTGCCAGCAGCCAAGGCGTGGAGGAATCTGAAGCTTTCTTT.

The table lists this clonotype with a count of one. CDR3 bases: TGTGCCAGCAGGAAGACAGGGGTTAGCAATCAGCCCCAGCATTTT. Its protein product is CASRKTGVSNQPQHF. V and J are TRBV12-3 or TRBV12-4 and TRBJ1-5, with 8 bases fitting TRBD1. The V and J ends lost 6 bases and 0 bases, in that order; junction bases with no gene match: 4. CDR3 size: 15 residues.

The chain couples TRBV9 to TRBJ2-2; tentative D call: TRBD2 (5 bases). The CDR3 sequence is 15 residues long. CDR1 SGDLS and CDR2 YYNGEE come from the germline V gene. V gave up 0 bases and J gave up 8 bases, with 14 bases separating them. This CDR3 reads CASSVDFNGIGELFF. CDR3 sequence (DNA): TGTGCCAGCAGCGTAGACTTTAACGGGATAGGGGAGCTGTTTTTT.

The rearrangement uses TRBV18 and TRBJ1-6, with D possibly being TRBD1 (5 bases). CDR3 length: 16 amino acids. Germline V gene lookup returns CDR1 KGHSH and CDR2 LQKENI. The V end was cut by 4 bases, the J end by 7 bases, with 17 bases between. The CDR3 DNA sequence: TGTGCCAGCTCACGTGACCCACCAGGGCTGAATTCACCCCTCCACTTT. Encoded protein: CASSRDPPGLNSPLHF.

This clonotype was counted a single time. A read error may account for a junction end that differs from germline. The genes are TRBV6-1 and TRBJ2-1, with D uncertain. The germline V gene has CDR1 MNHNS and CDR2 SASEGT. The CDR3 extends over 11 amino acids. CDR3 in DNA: TGTGCCAGCAGTGAGGCCTACCACAAAGGATTC. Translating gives CASSEAYHKGF.

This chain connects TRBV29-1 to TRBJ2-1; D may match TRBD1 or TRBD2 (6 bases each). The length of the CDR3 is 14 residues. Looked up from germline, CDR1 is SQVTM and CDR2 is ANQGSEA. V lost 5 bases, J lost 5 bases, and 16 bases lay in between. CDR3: CSVQRGDGHNEQFF. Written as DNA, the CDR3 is TGCAGCGTTCAGAGGGGGGACGGTCACAATGAGCAGTTCTTC.

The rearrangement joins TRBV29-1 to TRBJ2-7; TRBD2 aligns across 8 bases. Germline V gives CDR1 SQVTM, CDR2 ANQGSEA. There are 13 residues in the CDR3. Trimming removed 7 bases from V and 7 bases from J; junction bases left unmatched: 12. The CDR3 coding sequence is TGCAGCGCAGCTAACCCCGGGGGGGAAGAGCAGTACGTC. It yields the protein CSAANPGGEEQYV.

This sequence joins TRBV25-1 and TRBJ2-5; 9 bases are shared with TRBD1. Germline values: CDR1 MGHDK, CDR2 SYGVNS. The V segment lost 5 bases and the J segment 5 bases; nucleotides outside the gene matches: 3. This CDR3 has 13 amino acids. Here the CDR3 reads CASSPGQGETQYF. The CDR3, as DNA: TGTGCCAGCAGTCCCGGACAGGGGGAGACCCAGTACTTC.

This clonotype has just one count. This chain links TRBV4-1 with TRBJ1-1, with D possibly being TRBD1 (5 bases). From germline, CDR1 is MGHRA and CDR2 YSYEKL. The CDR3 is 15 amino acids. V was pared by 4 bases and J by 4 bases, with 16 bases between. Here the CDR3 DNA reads TGCGCCAGCAGCCCGGAGCAGGGTGTCGTCACTGAAGCTTTCTTT. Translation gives CASSPEQGVVTEAFF.

CDR3 sequence (DNA): TGTGCCACCAGCAGATCCGGGGGGCCTGGTGTATACAATGAGCAGTTCTTC. Protein: CATSRSGGPGVYNEQFF. V and J are TRBV15 and TRBJ2-1; possible D gene TRBD2, 7 bases. Trimming removed 2 bases at V and 4 bases at J, with 18 bases between. The CDR3 extends over 17 amino acids. The germline gives CDR1 LNHNV, CDR2 YYDKDF (reference sequence).

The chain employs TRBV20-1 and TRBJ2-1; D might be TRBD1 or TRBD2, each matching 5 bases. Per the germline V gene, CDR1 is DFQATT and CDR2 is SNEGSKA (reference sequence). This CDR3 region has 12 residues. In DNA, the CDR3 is TGCAGCTTCGGGACGGCACGGGTAGGGCAGTTCTTC. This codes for CSFGTARVGQFF.

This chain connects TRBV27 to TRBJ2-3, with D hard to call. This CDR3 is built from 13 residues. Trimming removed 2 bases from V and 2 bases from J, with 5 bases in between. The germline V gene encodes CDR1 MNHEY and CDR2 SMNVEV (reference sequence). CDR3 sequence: CASSLAHTDTQYF. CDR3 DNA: TGTGCCAGCAGTTTAGCGCACACAGATACGCAGTATTTT.

The CDR3: CATVRFGGAQETQYF. The CDR3 DNA is TGTGCCACCGTCCGATTTGGGGGGGCACAAGAGACCCAGTACTTC. The chain joins TRBV7-9 to TRBJ2-5; maybe TRBD2 (7 bases). The CDR3 totals 15 residues. V lost 10 bases, J lost 2 bases, and 20 bases lay in between. Germline CDR1 and CDR2: SEHNR and FQNEAQ (reference sequence).

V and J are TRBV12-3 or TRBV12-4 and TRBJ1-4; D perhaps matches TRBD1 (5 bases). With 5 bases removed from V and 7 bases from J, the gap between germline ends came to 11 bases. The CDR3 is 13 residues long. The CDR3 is CASSPFRGEKLFF. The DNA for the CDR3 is TGTGCCAGCAGTCCTTTTAGGGGTGAAAAACTGTTTTTT.

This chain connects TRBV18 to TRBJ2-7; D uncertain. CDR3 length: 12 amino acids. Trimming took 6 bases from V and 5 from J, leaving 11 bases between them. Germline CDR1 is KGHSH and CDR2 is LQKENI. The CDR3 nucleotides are TGTGCCAGCTCCCCCGGTTTAGACGAGCAGTACTTC. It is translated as CASSPGLDEQYF.

CDR3 coding DNA: TGCGCCAGCAGCCAGACACCAAGCGGATCAATGATCTATGGCTACACCTTC. It specifies CASSQTPSGSMIYGYTF. The chain recombines TRBV4-1 with TRBJ1-2; the D is unclear. Trimming pared 3 bases from V and 4 bases from J, leaving 21 bases between. CDR1 MGHRA and CDR2 YSYEKL come from the germline V gene. The CDR3 is made up of 17 amino acids.

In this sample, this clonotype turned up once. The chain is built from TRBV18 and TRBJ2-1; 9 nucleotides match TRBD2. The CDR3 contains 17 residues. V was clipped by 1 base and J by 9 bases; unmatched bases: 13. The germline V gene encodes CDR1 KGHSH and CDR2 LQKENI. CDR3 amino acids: CASSPLRVAGVTSEQFF. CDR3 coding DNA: TGTGCCAGCTCACCACTGAGAGTAGCGGGGGTCACCAGTGAGCAGTTCTTC.

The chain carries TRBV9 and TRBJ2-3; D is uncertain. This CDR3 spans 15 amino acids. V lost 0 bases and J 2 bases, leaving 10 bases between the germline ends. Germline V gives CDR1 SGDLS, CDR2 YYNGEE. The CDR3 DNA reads TGTGCCAGCAGCGTAGCCCCCCTAATCACAGATACGCAGTATTTT. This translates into CASSVAPLITDTQYF.

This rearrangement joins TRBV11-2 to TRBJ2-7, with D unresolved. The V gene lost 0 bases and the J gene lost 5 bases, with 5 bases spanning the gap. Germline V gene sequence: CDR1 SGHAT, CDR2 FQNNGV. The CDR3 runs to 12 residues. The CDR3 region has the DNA TGTGCCAGCAGCTTAGATCCCCACGAGCAGTACTTC. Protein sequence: CASSLDPHEQYF.

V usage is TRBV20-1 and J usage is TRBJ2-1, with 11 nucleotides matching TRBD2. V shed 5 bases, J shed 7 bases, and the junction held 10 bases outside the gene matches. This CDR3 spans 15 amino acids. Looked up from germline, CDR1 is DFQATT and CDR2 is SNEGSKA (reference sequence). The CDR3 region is CSASHSGGASNEQFF. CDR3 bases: TGCAGTGCTTCCCATAGCGGGGGGGCCTCTAATGAGCAGTTCTTC.